The clone carrying this T cell receptor beta chain was seen more than once but under ten times. This record belongs to a study of regulatory T cells in long-lasting Graves disease. Time point given: newly diagnosed GD, antithyroid drugs for less than 3 months. The TCR library was prepared using RNA isolated from PBMCs. Researchers made TCR beta libraries by using iRepertoire HTBI primers and running Arm-PCR on CDR3 regions. Each CDR3 protein is one row after TCRdb ran MiXCR on the multiplex PCR reads. Here the sample spans under 700,000 distinct CDR3 sequences, about 16% being singletons. The CDR3 is 15 amino acids. Per the germline V gene, CDR1 is SGHAT and CDR2 is FQNNGV. V was pared by 1 base and J by 0 bases, with 10 bases between. The same specimen was also included in a second study, on T cells in Graves' hyperthyroidism and ophthalmopathy. That study reports: Blood held most thyroid clonotypes expanded above 0.001 frequency.

Material: peripheral blood mononuclear cells (PBMCs), obtained at new diagnosis, from a patient treated with antithyroid drugs. This receptor was taken from a woman aged 40 to 65 with Graves disease. The rearrangement links TRBV11-2 to TRBJ2-7, with no clear D. The CDR3 here is CASSLGSAASYEQYF. The DNA for the CDR3 is TGTGCCAGCAGCTTAGGGTCAGCCGCCTCCTACGAGCAGTACTTC.